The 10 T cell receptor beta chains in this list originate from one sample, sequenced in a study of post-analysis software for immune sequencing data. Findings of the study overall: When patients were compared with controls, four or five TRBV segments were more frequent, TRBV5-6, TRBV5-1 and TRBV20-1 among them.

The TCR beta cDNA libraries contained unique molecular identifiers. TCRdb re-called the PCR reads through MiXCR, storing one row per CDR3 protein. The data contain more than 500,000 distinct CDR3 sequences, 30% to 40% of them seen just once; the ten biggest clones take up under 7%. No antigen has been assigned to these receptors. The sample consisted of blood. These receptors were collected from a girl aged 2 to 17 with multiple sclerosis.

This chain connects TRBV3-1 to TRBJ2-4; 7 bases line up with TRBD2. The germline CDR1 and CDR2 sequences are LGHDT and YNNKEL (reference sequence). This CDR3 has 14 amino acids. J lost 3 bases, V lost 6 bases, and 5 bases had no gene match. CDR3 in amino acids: CASRRGEGKNIQYF. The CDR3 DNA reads TGTGCCAGCAGGAGAGGGGAGGGCAAAAACATTCAGTACTTC.

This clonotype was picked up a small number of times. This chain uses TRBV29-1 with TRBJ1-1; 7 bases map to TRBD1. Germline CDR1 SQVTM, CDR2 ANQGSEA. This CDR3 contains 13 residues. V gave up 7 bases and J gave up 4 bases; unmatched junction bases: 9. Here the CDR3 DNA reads TGCAGCGGGATTGTGACAGGGAGCACTGAAGCTTTCTTT. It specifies CSGIVTGSTEAFF.

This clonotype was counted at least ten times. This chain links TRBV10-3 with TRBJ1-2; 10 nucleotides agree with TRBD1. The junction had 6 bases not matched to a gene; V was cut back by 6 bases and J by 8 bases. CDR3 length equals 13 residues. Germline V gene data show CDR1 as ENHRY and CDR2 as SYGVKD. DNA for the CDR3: TGTGCCATCAGCCCGGGACAGGGGAACGGCTACACCTTC. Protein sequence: CAISPGQGNGYTF.

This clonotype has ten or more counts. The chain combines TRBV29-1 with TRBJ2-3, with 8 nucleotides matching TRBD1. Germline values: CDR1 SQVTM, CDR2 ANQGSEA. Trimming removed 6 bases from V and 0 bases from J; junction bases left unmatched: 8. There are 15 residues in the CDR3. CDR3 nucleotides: TGCAGCGTCGGGACAGGACCATCTAGCACAGATACGCAGTATTTT. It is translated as CSVGTGPSSTDTQYF.

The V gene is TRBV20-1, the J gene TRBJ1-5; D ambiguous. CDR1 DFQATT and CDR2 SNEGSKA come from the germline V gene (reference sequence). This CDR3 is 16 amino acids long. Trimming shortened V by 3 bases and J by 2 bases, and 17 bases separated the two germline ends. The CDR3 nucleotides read TGCAGTGCTAGTGCCCTTGGCGGCTTAGGCAATCAGCCCCAGCATTTT. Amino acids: CSASALGGLGNQPQHF.

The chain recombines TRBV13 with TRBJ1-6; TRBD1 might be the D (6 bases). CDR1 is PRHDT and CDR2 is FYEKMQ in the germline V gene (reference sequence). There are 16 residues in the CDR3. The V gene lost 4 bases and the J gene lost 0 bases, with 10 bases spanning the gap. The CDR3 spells CASSSRDNSYNSPLHF. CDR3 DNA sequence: TGTGCCAGCAGCTCCCGGGACAACTCCTATAATTCACCCCTCCACTTT. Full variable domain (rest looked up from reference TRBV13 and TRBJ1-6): AAGVIQSPRHLIKEKRETATLKCYPIPRHDTVYWYQQGPGQDPQFLISFYEKMQSDKGSIPDRFSAQQFSDYHSELNMSSLELGDSALYFCASSSRDNSYNSPLHFGNGTRLTVT.

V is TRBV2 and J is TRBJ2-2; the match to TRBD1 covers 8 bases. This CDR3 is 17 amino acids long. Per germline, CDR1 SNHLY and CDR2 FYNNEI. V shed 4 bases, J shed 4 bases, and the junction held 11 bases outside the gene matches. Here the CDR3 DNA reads TGTGCCAGCAGTGGCGGAGGGACAGGAGTGAGCACCGGGGAGCTGTTTTTT. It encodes CASSGGGTGVSTGELFF.

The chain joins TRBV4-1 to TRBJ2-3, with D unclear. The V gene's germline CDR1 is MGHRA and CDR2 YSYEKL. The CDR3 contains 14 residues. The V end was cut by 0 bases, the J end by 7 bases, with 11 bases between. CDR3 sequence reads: CASSQDRWANTQYF. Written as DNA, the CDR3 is TGCGCCAGCAGCCAAGATCGGTGGGCGAATACGCAGTATTTT.

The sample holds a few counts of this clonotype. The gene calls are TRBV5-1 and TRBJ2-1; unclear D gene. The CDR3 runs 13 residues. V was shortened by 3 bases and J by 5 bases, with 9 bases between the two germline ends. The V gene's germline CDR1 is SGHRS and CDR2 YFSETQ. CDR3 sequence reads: CASSSTVDNEQFF. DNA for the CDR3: TGCGCCAGCAGCTCGACCGTGGACAATGAGCAGTTCTTC. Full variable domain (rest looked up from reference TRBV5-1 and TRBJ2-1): KAGVTQTPRYLIKTRGQQVTLSCSPISGHRSVSWYQQTPGQGLQFLFEYFSETQRNKGNFPGRFSGRQFSNSRSEMNVSTLELGDSALYLCASSSTVDNEQFFGPGTRLTVL.

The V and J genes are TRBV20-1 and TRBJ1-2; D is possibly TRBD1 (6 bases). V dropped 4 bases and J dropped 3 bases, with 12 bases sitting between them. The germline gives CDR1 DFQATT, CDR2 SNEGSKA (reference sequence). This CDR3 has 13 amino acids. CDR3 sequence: CSATTGLDYGYTF. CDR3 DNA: TGCAGTGCTACTACAGGGTTGGACTATGGCTACACCTTC.